This T cell receptor (beta chain) emerged from a study of read filtering for tumor transcriptome and immune sequencing. Study overall: Whole-transcriptome libraries were prepared after DNase treatment. TCR-mapped reads were about 4 to 10.27 million with IR-seq versus about 80 to 1273 with RNA-seq. Findings and caveats of the study: The CD138-negative fraction was mixed bone marrow immune cells, not pure T cells.

This clonotype came up many times. The antigen is unknown. The library was built from around 380 ng RNA with molecular barcoded adaptors for alpha/delta and beta/gamma chains. TCRdb passed the reads through MiXCR, listing each CDR3 protein once. The sample records 35,000 to 40,000 distinct CDR3 sequences, approximately 15% being singletons. Germline-derived CDR1 and CDR2 are SGHAT and FQNNGV. Germline trimming cut 5 bases from V and 7 bases from J; bases unmatched to any gene: 7. The CDR3 is 15 residues long. The chain recombines TRBV11-2 with TRBJ2-1; 11 nucleotides align to TRBD2. The TCR sequence derives from a donor older than 35 with multiple myeloma. Sequencing was carried out using a population of CD138-negative cells sorted from bone marrow. In DNA form, the CDR3 reads TGTGCCAGCAGCCTTCTAGCGGGAGGTCGGAATGAGCAGTTCTTC. This translates into CASSLLAGGRNEQFF.